Following are 25 T cell receptor beta chains from one sample sequenced in a study of T cells in tuberculosis. Clones were read by immunoSEQ multiplex PCR, and TCRdb kept only the in-frame ones, dropping some. The table has more than 30,000 clones, roughly 95% seen once. Time point defined: new active TB diagnosis, blood taken before or within 7 days of starting treatment. The sequencing used PBMCs, collected at tuberculosis diagnosis. The receptors stem from an adult with tuberculosis.

The V gene is TRBV19, the J gene TRBJ1-6; D unclear. V was shortened by 2 bases and J by 3 bases, with 5 bases between the two germline ends. The CDR3 spans 14 residues. CDR1 LNHDA and CDR2 SQIVND come from the germline V gene (reference sequence). The CDR3 coding sequence is TGTGCCAGTAGTATACAGATCTATAATTCACCCCTCCACTTT. Its translation is CASSIQIYNSPLHF. The full variable domain, in which reference TRBV19 and TRBJ1-6 provide the parts outside the CDR3, is DGGITQSPKYLFRKEGQNVTLSCEQNLNHDAMYWYRQDPGQGLRLIYYSQIVNDFQKGDIAEGYSVSREKKESFPLTVTSAQKNPTAFYLCASSIQIYNSPLHFGNGTRLTVT.

The rearrangement uses TRBV11-2 and TRBJ1-1; D not certain. The V end was cut by 1 base, the J end by 2 bases, with 5 bases between. The CDR3 sequence is 13 residues long. Per germline, CDR1 SGHAT and CDR2 FQNNGV. CDR3 residues: CASSLGLNTEAFF. The CDR3 nucleotides read TGTGCCAGCAGCTTAGGACTTAACACTGAAGCTTTCTTT.

V gene TRBV9 combines with J gene TRBJ1-2; 9 nucleotides agree with TRBD1. V lost 3 bases to trimming and J lost 8 bases; unmatched junction nucleotides: 11. The CDR3 consists of 15 residues. Germline CDR1 is SGDLS and CDR2 is YYNGEE. CDR3 residues: CASSEDRGRIRGYTF. The DNA for the CDR3 is TGTGCCAGCAGCGAGGACAGGGGAAGGATACGGGGCTACACCTTC.

The J gene is TRBJ1-5, the V gene TRBV2; D ambiguous. The CDR3 has 14 amino acids. The V and J ends lost 8 bases and 6 bases respectively, with 17 bases between them. Per germline, CDR1 SNHLY and CDR2 FYNNEI. The CDR3 reads CASGDVTRAQPQHF. In DNA form, the CDR3 reads TGTGCCAGCGGAGACGTAACGCGAGCTCAGCCCCAGCATTTT. The complete variable domain, with remaining parts taken from reference TRBV2 and TRBJ1-5, reads EPEVTQTPSHQVTQMGQEVILRCVPISNHLYFYWYRQILGQKVEFLVSFYNNEISEKSEIFDDQFSVERPDGSNFTLKIRSTKLEDSAMYFCASGDVTRAQPQHFGDGTRLSIL.

This chain connects TRBV19 to TRBJ2-3; 7 nucleotides line up with TRBD1. Per germline, CDR1 LNHDA and CDR2 SQIVND (reference sequence). V shed 5 bases, J shed 1 base, and the junction held 9 bases outside the gene matches. The CDR3 sequence is 16 residues long. As DNA, the CDR3 is TGTGCCAGTAGTGACAGGGTGGATTGGGGCACAGATACGCAGTATTTT. Translating gives CASSDRVDWGTDTQYF.

This chain links TRBV5-1 with TRBJ2-3; tentative D call: TRBD1 (7 bases). CDR1 is SGHRS and CDR2 is YFSETQ in the germline V gene. This CDR3 is 13 amino acids long. V dropped 7 bases and J dropped 14 bases, with 23 bases sitting between them. DNA of the CDR3: TGCGCCAGCTTCCCAGCGGAGGGGGCTAGGTCGTATTTT. This sequence encodes CASFPAEGARSYF.

The chain carries TRBV5-8 and TRBJ2-4; unclear D gene. V lost 7 bases and J lost 0, with 11 bases in between. Germline loops: CDR1 SGHTS, CDR2 YDEGEE. The CDR3 contains 14 residues. CDR3 in DNA: TGTGCCAGCGAGGTTTTATTAGCCAAAAACATTCAGTACTTC. Translation: CASEVLLAKNIQYF. Based on the CDR3 plus reference TRBV5-8 and TRBJ2-4, the full variable domain is EAGVTQSPTHLIKTRGQQATLRCSPISGHTSVYWYQQALGLGLQFLLWYDEGEERNRGNFPPRFSGRQFPNYSSELNVNALELEDSALYLCASEVLLAKNIQYFGAGTRLSVL.

The rearrangement uses TRBV6-4 and TRBJ2-3; 7 bases fit TRBD2. CDR1 is MRHNA, CDR2 SNTAGT, per germline. The CDR3 is made up of 13 amino acids. The ends lost 3 bases at V and 3 bases at J; junction bases unmatched: 0. The CDR3 region is CASSEGGTDTQYF. The CDR3 nucleotides are TGTGCCAGCAGTGAGGGGGGGACAGATACGCAGTATTTT.

This rearrangement joins TRBV19 to TRBJ1-6; D gene ambiguous. This CDR3 has 12 amino acids. Per germline, CDR1 LNHDA and CDR2 SQIVND (reference sequence). V lost 8 bases and J lost 7, with 9 bases in between. CDR3 coding DNA: TGTGCCAGTCGGTCCTTGAATTCACCCCTCCACTTT. It specifies CASRSLNSPLHF.

The V call is TRBV11-3, the J call TRBJ2-2, with a weak D call TRBD2 (6 bases). The CDR3 runs to 16 residues. V lost 5 bases and J 5 bases, leaving 18 bases between the germline ends. Germline values: CDR1 SGHNT, CDR2 YENEEA. For the CDR3, the DNA is TGTGCCAGCAGCACGCCGGGAGCCGCTTTTACCGGGGAGCTGTTTTTT. This encodes CASSTPGAAFTGELFF.

The CDR3 protein is CASSSLGQHTDTQYF. CDR3 nucleotide sequence: TGCGCCAGCAGCTCTTTGGGACAGCACACAGATACGCAGTATTTT. This chain links TRBV5-1 with TRBJ2-3; 7 nucleotides align to TRBD1. The germline V gene encodes CDR1 SGHRS and CDR2 YFSETQ. CDR3 size: 15 residues. V shed 3 bases, J shed 2 bases, and the junction held 6 bases outside the gene matches. Drawing the rest from reference TRBV5-1 and TRBJ2-3, the complete variable domain is KAGVTQTPRYLIKTRGQQVTLSCSPISGHRSVSWYQQTPGQGLQFLFEYFSETQRNKGNFPGRFSGRQFSNSRSEMNVSTLELGDSALYLCASSSLGQHTDTQYFGPGTRLTVL.

This chain uses TRBV5-6 with TRBJ1-5, with D possibly TRBD1 on 6 matching bases. The germline gives CDR1 SGHDT, CDR2 YYEEEE. The germline V and J ends were trimmed by 0 bases and 6 bases, with 13 bases remaining between them. CDR3 size: 15 residues. CDR3: CASSLGQDVSQPQHF. The DNA of the CDR3 is TGTGCCAGCAGCTTGGGACAGGATGTTAGTCAGCCCCAGCATTTT.

This clone was detected only once. V is TRBV5-1 and J is TRBJ2-3, with 10 positions matching TRBD2. The CDR3 length is 16 residues. Unmatched junction bases numbered 6, after V lost 4 bases and J lost 1 base. Germline assignment: CDR1 SGHRS and CDR2 YFSETQ. In DNA form, the CDR3 reads TGCGCCAGCAGCGGAGAGCGGGGGGGAGGCACAGATACGCAGTATTTT. Protein product: CASSGERGGGTDTQYF.

The chain uses TRBV30 and TRBJ1-4; D remains unclear. The CDR3 contains 13 residues. CDR1 is GTSNPN, CDR2 SVGIG, per germline (reference sequence). V was shortened by 2 bases and J by 7 bases, with 11 bases between the two germline ends. The CDR3 here is CAWSRQVAEKLFF. The CDR3 DNA reads as TGTGCCTGGAGTAGGCAGGTTGCTGAAAAACTGTTTTTT.

The genes are TRBV5-6 and TRBJ2-5; TRBD1 agrees at 7 bases. CDR1 is SGHDT, CDR2 YYEEEE, per germline. J lost 4 bases, V lost 4 bases, and 16 bases had no gene match. The CDR3 spans 17 residues. CDR3: CASSPQWTGPGGETQYF. CDR3 DNA: TGTGCCAGCAGCCCCCAGTGGACAGGACCAGGTGGAGAGACCCAGTACTTC. Variable domain in full (rest from reference TRBV5-6 and TRBJ2-5): DAGVTQSPTHLIKTRGQQVTLRCSPKSGHDTVSWYQQALGQGPQFIFQYYEEEERQRGNFPDRFSGHQFPNYSSELNVNALLLGDSALYLCASSPQWTGPGGETQYFGPGTRLLVL.

The genes are TRBV5-4 and TRBJ1-4; D is uncertain. The V gene lost 1 base and the J gene lost 10 bases, with 11 bases spanning the gap. Germline V gives CDR1 SGHNT, CDR2 YYREEE (reference sequence). This CDR3 has 13 amino acids. CDR3 residues: CASSLTGYGKLFF. CDR3 coding DNA: TGTGCCAGCAGCTTGACGGGGTACGGAAAACTGTTTTTT. Filled out from reference TRBV5-4 and TRBJ1-4, the complete variable domain reads ETGVTQSPTHLIKTRGQQVTLRCSSQSGHNTVSWYQQALGQGPQFIFQYYREEENGRGNFPPRFSGLQFPNYSSELNVNALELDDSALYLCASSLTGYGKLFFGSGTQLSVL.

This chain links TRBV6-5 with TRBJ2-2, with D perhaps TRBD1 (5 bases). Trimming cost V 5 bases and J 0 bases, with 10 bases left between them. The CDR3 is 15 residues long. Looked up from germline, CDR1 is MNHEY and CDR2 is SVGAGI. The CDR3 sequence is CASSAGHPNTGELFF. As DNA, the CDR3 is TGTGCCAGCAGTGCTGGACATCCGAACACCGGGGAGCTGTTTTTT.

The chain employs TRBV11-3 and TRBJ2-3; D possibly corresponds to TRBD1 (6 bases). CDR1 and CDR2 (germline): SGHNT, YENEEA. The V end lost 5 bases, the J end lost 0 bases, and 15 bases lay between the germline ends. This CDR3 region has 16 residues. The chain's CDR3 is CASSHRDNPSTDTQYF. In DNA form, the CDR3 reads TGTGCCAGCAGCCACCGGGACAATCCTAGCACAGATACGCAGTATTTT.

The chain links TRBV28 to TRBJ1-6; a weak D match, TRBD1 (5 bases). The V gene lost 5 bases and the J gene lost 12 bases, with 17 bases spanning the gap. Germline loops: CDR1 MDHEN, CDR2 SYDVKM. The CDR3 consists of 14 residues. The CDR3 DNA reads TGTGCCAGCAGTCCCCCCAGCCCGGGACTACCCCTCCACTTT. Protein: CASSPPSPGLPLHF.

The chain links TRBV6-6 to TRBJ2-1; TRBD1 matches 11 bases. Germline-derived CDR1 and CDR2 are MNHNY and SVGAGI (reference sequence). The CDR3 has 14 amino acids. Trimming removed 1 base from V and 7 bases from J; junction bases left unmatched: 0. Written as DNA, the CDR3 is TGTGCCAGCAGTTACTGGGACAGGGGGAATGAGCAGTTCTTC. Its translation is CASSYWDRGNEQFF.

The chain links TRBV7-3 to TRBJ2-1; 7 bases agree with TRBD2. CDR1 and CDR2 (germline): SGHTA, FQGTGA. The CDR3 has 15 residues. V lost 1 base and J lost 4; bases outside the gene matches: 4. The CDR3 coding sequence is TGTGCCAGCAGCTTAATTACGGGGGGTTACAATGAGCAGTTCTTC. Translation gives CASSLITGGYNEQFF.

J is TRBJ2-4 and V is TRBV7-2; weak D call: TRBD1 (6 bases). The length of the CDR3 is 16 residues. The germline gives CDR1 SGHTA, CDR2 FQGNSA. Trimming took 5 bases from V and 0 from J, leaving 14 bases between them. Here the CDR3 DNA reads TGTGCCAGCAGCCCCCAGACAGGACTAGCCAAAAACATTCAGTACTTC. It specifies CASSPQTGLAKNIQYF.

V is TRBV6-1 and J is TRBJ1-2, with 9 bases fitting TRBD1. There are 15 residues in the CDR3. The V segment lost 2 bases and the J segment 4 bases; nucleotides outside the gene matches: 5. Germline V gene sequence: CDR1 MNHNS, CDR2 SASEGT. CDR3 amino acids: CASSESDRGGYGYTF. CDR3 bases: TGTGCCAGCAGTGAATCGGACAGGGGAGGCTATGGCTACACCTTC.

In DNA, the CDR3 is TGTGCCAGCAGTCGACAGGGGAACACTGAAGCTTTCTTT. This translates into CASSRQGNTEAFF. This chain connects TRBV11-3 to TRBJ1-1, with 7 nucleotides matching TRBD1. There are 13 residues in the CDR3. Germline V gives CDR1 SGHNT, CDR2 YENEEA. V dropped 6 bases and J dropped 1; count of bases not matched to a gene: 2.

The chain uses TRBV10-2 and TRBJ1-5; tentative D call: TRBD1 (5 bases). Trimming took 3 bases from V and 5 from J, leaving 11 bases between them. CDR3 length equals 14 residues. Germline CDR1 is WSHSY and CDR2 is SAAADI. CDR3 protein: CASSDFGGYQPQHF. The CDR3 DNA sequence: TGCGCCAGCAGTGATTTCGGGGGGTATCAGCCCCAGCATTTT.